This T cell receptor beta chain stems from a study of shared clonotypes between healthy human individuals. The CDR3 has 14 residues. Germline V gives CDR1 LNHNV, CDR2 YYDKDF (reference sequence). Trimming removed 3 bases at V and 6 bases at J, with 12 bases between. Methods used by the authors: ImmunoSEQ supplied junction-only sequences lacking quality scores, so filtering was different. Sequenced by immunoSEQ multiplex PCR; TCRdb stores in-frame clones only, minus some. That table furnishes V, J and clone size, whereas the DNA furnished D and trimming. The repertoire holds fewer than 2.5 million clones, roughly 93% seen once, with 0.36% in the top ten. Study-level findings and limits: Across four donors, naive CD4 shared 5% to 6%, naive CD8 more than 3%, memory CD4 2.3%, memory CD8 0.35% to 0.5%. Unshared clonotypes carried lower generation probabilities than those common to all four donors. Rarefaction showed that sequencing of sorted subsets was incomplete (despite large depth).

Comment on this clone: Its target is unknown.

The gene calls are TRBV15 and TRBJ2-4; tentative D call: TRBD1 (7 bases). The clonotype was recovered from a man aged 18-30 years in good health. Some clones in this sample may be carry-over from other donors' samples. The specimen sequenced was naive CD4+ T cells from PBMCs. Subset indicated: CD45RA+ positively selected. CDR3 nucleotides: TGTGCCACCAGCAGGGGGGGACAGCGAAACATTCAGTACTTC. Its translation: CATSRGGQRNIQYF.